This TCR beta chain was identified during a study of blood T cell repertoires in COVID-19. Measured with immunoSEQ multiplex PCR; TCRdb has only the in-frame clones, and not every one. The sample consists of some 250,000 clones, around 80% of them appearing once. V was pared by 3 bases and J by 5 bases, with 13 bases between. CDR3 length: 14 residues. CDR1 is WSHSY and CDR2 is SAAADI in the germline V gene. This clone was observed at least ten times. The chain has TRBV10-2 and TRBJ2-5; D gene ambiguous. Sequencing was done on a sample of peripheral blood. The sequence was obtained from a woman aged 18-29 years with acute or convalescent COVID-19. The CDR3, as DNA: TGCGCCAGCAGTGATTCCGGTTCTGGTGAGACCCAGTACTTC. Protein product: CASSDSGSGETQYF.